The following is a T cell receptor beta chain sequence with its context. The antigen remains unidentified. These data are taken from a study of T cell responses to AZD1222 COVID-19 vaccine. Broader study findings: Across spike, vaccine-associated CD4 TCRs were found, dominant at 160-218 and 743-854. Unmutated variant regions are reportedly targeted by nearly half of spike-specific TCRs. The study identified only 6 or 7 AZD1222 recipients as seropositive at baseline.

Profiled with immunoSEQ multiplex PCR; TCRdb holds only in-frame clones, not every one. The data contain about 99,000 clones, approximately 89% of them seen just once; the ten biggest clones take up approximately 22%. The sequencing used peripheral blood, collected on day 0 of AZD1222 vaccination. This receptor was obtained from an adult in good health.

CDR3 region: CASSVGGIDNQPQHF. In DNA form, the CDR3 reads TGTGCCAGCAGCGTAGGGGGAATTGACAATCAGCCCCAGCATTTT. J is TRBJ1-5 and V is TRBV9; D is unresolved. Per germline, CDR1 SGDLS and CDR2 YYNGEE. Deletions cut 0 bases from V and 3 bases from J, with 10 bases between. This CDR3 spans 15 amino acids.